This T cell receptor beta chain was obtained from a study of human T cells and chemical hapten exposure. This clonotype was detected a few times. V was cut by 6 bases and J by 2 bases, with 9 bases left in between. This CDR3 has 13 amino acids. In germline, CDR1 is SGHVS, CDR2 FNYEAQ. Via MiXCR, TCRdb re-called the RACE reads, giving one row per CDR3 protein. The table shows some 83,000 distinct CDR3 sequences, with around a tenth occurring only once. Sample time point: patch test 1, 2 weeks after DPC sensitization. Treatment specified: therapeutic diphenylcyclopropenone sensitization with weekly scalp DPC.

The gene calls are TRBV7-6 and TRBJ2-3; D unresolved. The sequenced sample was whole blood, obtained in connection with sensitization to the hapten diphenylcyclopropenone (DPC). The clonotype was recovered from a woman aged 50 to 60 with alopecia areata. Some clones in this sample may be carry-over from other donors' samples. The CDR3 here is CASRGTLTDTQYF. The CDR3 nucleotides are TGTGCCAGCAGGGGTACCCTCACAGATACGCAGTATTTT.